These T cell receptor beta chains were read from a single sample in a study of T cell changes during pregnancy in multiple sclerosis. Method: immunoSEQ multiplex PCR; TCRdb's copy keeps in-frame clones and lacks some. The data show about 77,000 clones, roughly 90% seen once. This specimen was peripheral blood, taken before pregnancy. These receptors were collected from a female donor with multiple sclerosis, enrolled in a pregnancy study. The CDR3 runs from the conserved cysteine through the conserved F or W. Each record gives: CDR3 length, D gene, V gene, J gene, clone size, CDR3 protein, CDR3 DNA. A D gene is named only where the DNA matches it firmly. Clone size, where shown, is once, few, many, or a class for clones that have expanded.

13	TRBD1	TRBV5-1	TRBJ1-6	.	CASSWDRNSPLHF	TGCGCCAGCAGCTGGGACAGAAATTCACCCCTCCACTTT
12	.	TRBV6-6	TRBJ1-5	.	CASSYGEQPQHF	TGTGCCAGCAGTTACGGGGAGCAGCCCCAGCATTTT
16	TRBD1	TRBV4-1	TRBJ1-2	many	CASSHIQGQGAGGYTF	TGCGCCAGCAGCCATATCCAAGGACAGGGGGCGGGTGGCTACACCTTC
17	TRBD1	TRBV5-5	TRBJ1-1	.	CASSEAGNRGLNTEAFF	TGTGCCAGCAGCGAAGCGGGGAACAGGGGGCTGAACACTGAAGCTTTCTTT
15	TRBD1	TRBV7-9	TRBJ2-7	.	CASSLGTGINYEQYF	TGTGCCAGCAGCCTTGGGACAGGGATAAACTACGAGCAGTACTTC
13	.	TRBV6-5	TRBJ2-1	.	CASTPFRGGGQFF	TGTGCCAGCACCCCTTTCAGGGGCGGGGGGCAGTTCTTC
15	.	TRBV5-1	TRBJ2-3	.	CASSTQGFVTDTQYF	TGCGCCAGCAGCACTCAGGGGTTTGTCACAGATACGCAGTATTTT
14	TRBD2	TRBV15	TRBJ2-2	.	CATSSRGGTGELFF	TGTGCCACCAGCAGTCGGGGGGGGACCGGGGAGCTGTTTTTT
16	.	TRBV4-1	TRBJ2-5	.	CASSQGSQGVGKTQYF	TGCGCCAGCAGCCAAGGGAGTCAGGGCGTGGGTAAGACCCAGTACTTC
13	TRBD1	TRBV18	TRBJ2-1	.	CASSPGQGGEQFF	TGTGCCAGCTCACCGGGACAGGGCGGGGAGCAGTTCTTC
15	.	TRBV5-6	TRBJ2-2	.	CASSFFTGFFGELFF	TGTGCCAGCAGCTTTTTTACGGGGTTTTTCGGGGAGCTGTTTTTT
14	.	TRBV2	TRBJ1-2	once	CASAERTADYGYTF	TGTGCCAGCGCCGAAAGGACAGCTGACTATGGCTACACCTTC
15	.	TRBV4-3	TRBJ1-1	.	CASSQDRGVNTEAFF	TGCGCCAGCAGCCAAGATCGGGGAGTGAACACTGAAGCTTTCTTT
15	.	TRBV5-1	TRBJ2-5	.	CASSLVRGSSSPQYF	TGCGCCAGCAGCTTGGTTCGGGGGAGCTCTAGCCCCCAGTACTTC
14	.	TRBV15	TRBJ2-7	.	CATSMMGHTYEQYF	TGTGCCACCAGCATGATGGGGCACACCTACGAGCAGTACTTC
12	.	TRBV29-1	TRBJ2-3	.	CSVESPGDTQYF	TGCAGCGTTGAAAGCCCGGGAGATACGCAGTATTTT
13	.	TRBV5-1	TRBJ1-2	.	CASSLNRNYGYTF	TGCGCCAGCAGCTTGAACAGAAACTATGGCTACACCTTC
15	TRBD1	TRBV5-1	TRBJ2-1	.	CASSRGQTSYNEQFF	TGCGCCAGCAGCCGGGGACAGACCTCCTACAATGAGCAGTTCTTC
13	.	TRBV4-1	TRBJ1-3	.	CASSQDLANTIYF	TGCGCCAGCAGCCAAGATCTGGCAAACACCATATATTTT
13	.	TRBV27	TRBJ1-5	.	CASSGIYNQPQHF	TGTGCCAGCAGCGGGATCTATAATCAGCCCCAGCATTTT
13	.	TRBV28	TRBJ1-5	.	CASSLVVSASQHF	TGTGCCAGCAGTTTGGTGGTCAGCGCCTCCCAGCATTTT
15	.	TRBV5-6	TRBJ1-6	.	CASSLLGRVDSPLHF	TGTGCCAGCAGCTTGCTTGGCAGGGTCGATTCACCCCTCCACTTT
12	.	TRBV29-1	TRBJ1-1	once	CSVDSGAPEAFF	TGCAGCGTTGATTCAGGGGCCCCTGAAGCTTTCTTT
22	TRBD2	TRBV15	TRBJ2-7	.	CATSRAKSLRGTSGGHGYEQYF	TGTGCCACCAGCAGAGCCAAGTCGCTCAGGGGGACTAGCGGGGGGCACGGCTACGAGCAGTACTTC
14	.	TRBV7-8	TRBJ2-5	once	CASSLAGGRETQYF	TGTGCCAGCAGCTTAGCGGGGGGGCGGGAGACCCAGTACTTC
14	TRBD1	TRBV5-1	TRBJ1-2	.	CASSPGQGPYGYTF	TGCGCCAGCAGCCCTGGACAGGGTCCCTATGGCTACACCTTC
13	.	TRBV27	TRBJ2-7	.	CASSYAGNDEQYF	TGTGCCAGCAGTTATGCGGGTAACGACGAGCAGTACTTC
13	.	TRBV10-3	TRBJ1-2	.	CAISGTANYGYTF	TGTGCCATCAGTGGGACAGCTAACTATGGCTACACCTTC
15	TRBD1	TRBV7-2	TRBJ1-1	.	CASSPDPGGNTEAFF	TGTGCCAGCAGCCCCGACCCAGGGGGGAACACTGAAGCTTTCTTT
13	.	TRBV28	TRBJ1-1	.	CASSSLDGTEAFF	TGTGCCAGCAGTTCCTTAGACGGGACTGAAGCTTTCTTT
12	TRBD1	TRBV2	TRBJ2-7	.	CASSTPDRTRLF	TGTGCCAGCAGTACTCCGGACAGGACCAGACTTTTC
14	TRBD1	TRBV2	TRBJ1-1	.	CASSRTGAVTEAFF	TGTGCCAGCAGTCGGACAGGGGCAGTTACTGAAGCTTTCTTT
14	TRBD1	TRBV6-5	TRBJ2-5	.	CASSRQGAMETQYF	TGTGCCAGCAGTCGGCAGGGGGCGATGGAGACCCAGTACTTC
11	.	TRBV30	TRBJ1-3	.	CAWSAGNTIYF	TGTGCCTGGAGTGCGGGAAACACCATATATTTT
13	.	TRBV2	TRBJ2-5	.	CASSSDGGETQYF	TGTGCCAGCAGCTCAGACGGAGGAGAGACCCAGTACTTC
14	.	TRBV6-1	TRBJ1-4	.	CASSGDSPNEKLFF	TGTGCCAGCAGTGGTGACAGCCCTAATGAAAAACTGTTTTTT
16	TRBD1	TRBV10-3	TRBJ1-1	once	CAISESRDRLNTEAFF	TGTGCCATCAGTGAGTCGAGGGACAGGTTGAACACTGAAGCTTTCTTT
18	.	TRBV4-1	TRBJ2-3	few	CASSPTPTLEPSTDTQYF	TGCGCCAGCAGCCCAACCCCCACTTTAGAACCAAGCACAGATACGCAGTATTTT
15	.	TRBV2	TRBJ1-2	.	CASSDGGVAYRGYTF	TGTGCCAGCAGTGATGGAGGGGTAGCCTATCGGGGCTACACCTTC
13	.	TRBV30	TRBJ1-1	.	CAWEDSMNTEAFF	TGTGCCTGGGAGGACAGCATGAACACTGAAGCTTTCTTT
13	TRBD1	TRBV7-2	TRBJ1-2	.	CASSVRQGGGYTF	TGTGCCAGCAGCGTACGACAGGGAGGCGGCTACACCTTC
14	.	TRBV30	TRBJ1-1	.	CAWSPTRRNTEAFF	TGTGCCTGGAGTCCTACTAGGCGGAACACTGAAGCTTTCTTT
16	TRBD1	TRBV28	TRBJ1-4	.	CASSSLSTGLGEKLFF	TGTGCCAGCAGTTCACTTTCGACAGGGCTGGGTGAAAAACTGTTTTTT
14	.	TRBV4-3	TRBJ2-5	few	CASSQGYREETQYF	TGCGCCAGCAGCCAAGGATACAGGGAGGAGACCCAGTACTTC
14	.	TRBV30	TRBJ2-7	.	CAYRDIFGSYEQYF	TGTGCCTACCGGGACATTTTTGGCTCCTACGAGCAGTACTTC